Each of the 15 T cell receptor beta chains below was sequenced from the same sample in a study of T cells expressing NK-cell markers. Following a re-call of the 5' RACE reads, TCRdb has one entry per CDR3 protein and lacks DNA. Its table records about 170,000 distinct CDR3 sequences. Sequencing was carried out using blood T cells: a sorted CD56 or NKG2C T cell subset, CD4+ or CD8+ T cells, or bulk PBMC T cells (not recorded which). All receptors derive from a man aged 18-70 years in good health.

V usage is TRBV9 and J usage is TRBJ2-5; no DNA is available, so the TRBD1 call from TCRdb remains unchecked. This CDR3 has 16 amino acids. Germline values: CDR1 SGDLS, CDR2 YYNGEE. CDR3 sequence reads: CASSDGSGARGETQYF.

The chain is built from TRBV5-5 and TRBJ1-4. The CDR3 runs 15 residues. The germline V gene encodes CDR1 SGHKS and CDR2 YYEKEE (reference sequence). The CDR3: CASSFTWQSNEKLFF. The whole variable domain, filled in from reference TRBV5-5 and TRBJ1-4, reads DAGVTQSPTHLIKTRGQQVTLRCSPISGHKSVSWYQQVLGQGPQFIFQYYEKEERGRGNFPDRFSARQFPNYSSELNVNALLLGDSALYLCASSFTWQSNEKLFFGSGTQLSVL.

The chain's CDR3 is CASSPEDWTGGGYYGYTF. The V call is TRBV18, the J call TRBJ1-2; the D call from TCRdb, TRBD1, cannot be confirmed without DNA. Germline CDR1 and CDR2: KGHSH and LQKENI. This CDR3 contains 18 residues.

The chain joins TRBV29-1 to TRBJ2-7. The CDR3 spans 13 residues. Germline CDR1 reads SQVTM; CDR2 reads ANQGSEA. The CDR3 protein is CSALYTIDYEQYF.

The CDR3 loop is CASSVGGVANQPQHF. V and J are TRBV9 and TRBJ1-5; TCRdb picks TRBD1, but there is no DNA to check that call. Germline values: CDR1 SGDLS, CDR2 YYNGEE. The CDR3 has 15 residues.

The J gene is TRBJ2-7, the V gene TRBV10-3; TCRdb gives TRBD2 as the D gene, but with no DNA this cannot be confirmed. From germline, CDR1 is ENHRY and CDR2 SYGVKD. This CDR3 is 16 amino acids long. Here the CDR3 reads CAISESRLAGADEQYF.

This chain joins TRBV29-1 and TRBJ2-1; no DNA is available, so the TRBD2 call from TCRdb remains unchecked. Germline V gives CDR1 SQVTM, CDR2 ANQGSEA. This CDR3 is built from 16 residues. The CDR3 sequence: CSVGGLAGGPYNEQFF.

The CDR3 protein is CASSPEVGDTQYF. This chain uses TRBV7-8 with TRBJ2-3. Germline CDR1 and CDR2: SGHVS and FQNEAQ. This CDR3 has 13 residues.

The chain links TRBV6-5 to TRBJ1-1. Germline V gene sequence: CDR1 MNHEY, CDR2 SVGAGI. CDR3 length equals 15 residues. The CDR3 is CASSYSRGTNTEAFF.

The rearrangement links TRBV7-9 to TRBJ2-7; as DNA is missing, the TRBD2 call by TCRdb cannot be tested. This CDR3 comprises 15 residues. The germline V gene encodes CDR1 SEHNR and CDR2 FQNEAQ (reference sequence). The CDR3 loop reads CASTIPSGALNEQYF. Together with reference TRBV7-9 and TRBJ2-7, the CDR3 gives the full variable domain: DTGVSQNPRHKITKRGQNVTFRCDPISEHNRLYWYRQTLGQGPEFLTYFQNEAQLEKSRLLSDRFSAERPKGSFSTLEIQRTEQGDSAMYLCASTIPSGALNEQYFGPGTRLTVT.

CDR3 protein: CASSLGGAWMYEQYF. The chain uses TRBV11-2 and TRBJ2-7; lacking DNA, the TRBD1 call made by TCRdb goes unchecked. CDR3 length equals 15 residues. Germline CDR1 is SGHAT and CDR2 is FQNNGV.

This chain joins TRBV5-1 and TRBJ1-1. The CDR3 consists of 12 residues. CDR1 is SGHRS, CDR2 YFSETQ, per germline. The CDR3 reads CASSLAADEAFF.

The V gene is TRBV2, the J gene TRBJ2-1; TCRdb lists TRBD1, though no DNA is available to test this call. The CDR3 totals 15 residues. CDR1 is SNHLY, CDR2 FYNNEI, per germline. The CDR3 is CASSGAGGVYNEQFF.

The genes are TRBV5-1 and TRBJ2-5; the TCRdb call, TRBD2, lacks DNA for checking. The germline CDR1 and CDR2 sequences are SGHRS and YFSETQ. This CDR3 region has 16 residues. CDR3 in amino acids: CASSLVISGGGETQYF.

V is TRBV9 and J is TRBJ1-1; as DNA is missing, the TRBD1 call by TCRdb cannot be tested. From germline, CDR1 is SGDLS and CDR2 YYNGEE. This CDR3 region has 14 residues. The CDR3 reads CASSLDRVNTEAFF. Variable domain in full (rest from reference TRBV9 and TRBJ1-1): DSGVTQTPKHLITATGQRVTLRCSPRSGDLSVYWYQQSLDQGLQFLIQYYNGEERAKGNILERFSAQQFPDLHSELNLSSLELGDSALYFCASSLDRVNTEAFFGQGTRLTVV.